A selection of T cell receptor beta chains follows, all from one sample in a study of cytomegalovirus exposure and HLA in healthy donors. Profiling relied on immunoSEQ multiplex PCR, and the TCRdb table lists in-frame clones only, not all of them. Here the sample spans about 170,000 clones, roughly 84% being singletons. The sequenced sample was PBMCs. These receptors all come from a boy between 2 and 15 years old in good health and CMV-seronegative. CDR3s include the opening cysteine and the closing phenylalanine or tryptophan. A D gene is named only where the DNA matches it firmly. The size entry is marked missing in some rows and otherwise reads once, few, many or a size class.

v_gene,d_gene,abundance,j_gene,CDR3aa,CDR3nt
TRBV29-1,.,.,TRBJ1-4,CSVIWDTSNEKLFF,TGCAGCGTTATCTGGGACACCTCTAATGAAAAACTGTTTTTT
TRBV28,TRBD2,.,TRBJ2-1,CASKVAGGSYNEQFF,TGTGCCAGCAAGGTTGCGGGAGGATCCTACAATGAGCAGTTCTTC
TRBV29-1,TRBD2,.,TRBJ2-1,CSVGTSGYNEQFF,TGCAGCGTGGGGACTAGCGGCTACAATGAGCAGTTCTTC
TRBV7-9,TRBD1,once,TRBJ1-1,CASSTLTGMKAEAFF,TGTGCCAGCAGCACCCTGACAGGGATGAAAGCTGAAGCTTTCTTT
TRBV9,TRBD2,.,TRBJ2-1,CASSVIGLAATYNEQFF,TGTGCCAGCAGCGTAATAGGACTAGCGGCCACCTACAATGAGCAGTTCTTC
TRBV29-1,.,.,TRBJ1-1,CSVVVVSAEAFF,TGCAGCGTTGTAGTCGTATCGGCTGAAGCTTTCTTT
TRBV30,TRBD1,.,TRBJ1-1,CAWGQGSFQAFF,TGTGCCTGGGGACAGGGGAGTTTCCAAGCTTTCTTT
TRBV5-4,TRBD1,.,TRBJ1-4,CASSSRGTGGEKLFF,TGTGCCAGCAGCTCGAGGGGCACAGGGGGGGAAAAACTGTTTTTT
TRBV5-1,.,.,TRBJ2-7,CASSLEQTSDEQYF,TGCGCCAGCAGCTTGGAACAGACTAGTGACGAGCAGTACTTC
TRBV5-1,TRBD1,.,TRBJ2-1,CASSGRFGQGGYEQFF,TGCGCCAGCAGCGGACGATTCGGACAGGGGGGGTATGAGCAGTTCTTC
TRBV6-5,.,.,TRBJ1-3,CASSTLDSYGNTIYF,TGTGCCAGCAGCACATTAGACAGTTATGGAAACACCATATATTTT
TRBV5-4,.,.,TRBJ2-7,CASSVLFQGTREQYF,TGTGCCAGCAGCGTGCTTTTTCAGGGAACGAGGGAGCAGTACTTC
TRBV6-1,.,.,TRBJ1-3,CASSTGSSGNTIYF,TGTGCCAGCAGTACAGGGAGCTCTGGAAACACCATATATTTT
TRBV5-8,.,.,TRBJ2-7,CASSFPTQGSWEQYF,TGTGCCAGCAGCTTCCCTACACAGGGTTCATGGGAGCAGTACTTC
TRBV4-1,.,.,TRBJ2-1,CASSQAHYLRAYNEQFF,TGCGCCAGCAGCCAAGCTCACTATCTCCGGGCCTACAATGAGCAGTTCTTC
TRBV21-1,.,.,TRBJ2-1,CASSKVLFDRGSSGREVKQFF,TGTGCCAGCAGCAAAGTACTGTTCGACAGGGGGTCTAGCGGGAGGGAAGTCAAGCAGTTCTTC
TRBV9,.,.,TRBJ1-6,CASSVVTGGFSPLHF,TGTGCCAGCAGCGTAGTGACAGGAGGATTCTCACCCCTCCACTTT
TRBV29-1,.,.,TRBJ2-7,CSALGQGNYEQYF,TGCAGCGCCTTAGGGCAGGGGAACTACGAGCAGTACTTC
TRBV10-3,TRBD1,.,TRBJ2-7,CAISGGTVSYEQYF,TGTGCCATCAGTGGAGGGACAGTAAGCTACGAGCAGTACTTC
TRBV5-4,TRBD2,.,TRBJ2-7,CASSEGTSRREQYF,TGTGCCAGCAGCGAGGGGACTAGCCGCCGGGAGCAGTACTTC
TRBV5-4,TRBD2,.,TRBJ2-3,CASSHPLAGARTDTQYF,TGTGCCAGCAGCCATCCTTTAGCGGGAGCCCGCACAGATACGCAGTATTTT
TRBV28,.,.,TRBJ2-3,CASKAGQSTDTQYF,TGTGCCAGCAAGGCGGGGCAGAGCACAGATACGCAGTATTTT
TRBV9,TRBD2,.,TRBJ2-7,CASSANWLAGGPYEQYF,TGTGCCAGCAGCGCAAACTGGCTAGCGGGAGGGCCCTACGAGCAGTACTTC
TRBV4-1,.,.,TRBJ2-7,CASSQVQGGEYYEQYF,TGCGCCAGCAGCCAAGTTCAAGGTGGGGAGTACTACGAGCAGTACTTC
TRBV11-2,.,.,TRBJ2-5,CASSPTVPQETQYF,TGTGCCAGCAGCCCCACGGTACCCCAAGAGACCCAGTACTTC
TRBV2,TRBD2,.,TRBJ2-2,CASSVSGSGGELFF,TGTGCCAGCAGTGTTAGCGGGAGTGGAGGGGAGCTGTTTTTT
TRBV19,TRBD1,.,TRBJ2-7,CASMGIWTGGREQYF,TGTGCCAGTATGGGGATTTGGACAGGGGGCCGCGAGCAGTACTTC
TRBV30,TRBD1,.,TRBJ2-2,CACRTGRTGELFF,TGTGCCTGCAGGACAGGGAGGACCGGGGAGCTGTTTTTT
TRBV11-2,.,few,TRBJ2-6,CASSPTVPGANVLTF,TGTGCCAGCAGCCCGACAGTCCCTGGAGCCAACGTCCTGACTTTC
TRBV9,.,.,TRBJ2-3,CASSATTRDTQYF,TGTGCCAGCAGCGCGACAACCCGAGATACGCAGTATTTT
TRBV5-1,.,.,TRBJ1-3,CASSSDSNSGNTIYF,TGCGCCAGCAGCTCGGACAGTAACTCTGGAAACACCATATATTTT
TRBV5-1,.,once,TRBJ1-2,CASGGVNYGYTF,TGCGCCAGCGGAGGGGTTAACTATGGCTACACCTTC
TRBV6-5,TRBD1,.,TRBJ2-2,CASSYQDRGLAGELFF,TGTGCCAGCAGTTATCAGGACAGGGGGCTCGCCGGGGAGCTGTTTTTT
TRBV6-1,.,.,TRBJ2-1,CASSAYVEIDEQFF,TGTGCCAGCAGTGCGTACGTGGAGATCGATGAGCAGTTCTTC
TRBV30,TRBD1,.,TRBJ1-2,CAWSWTGRDYGYTF,TGTGCCTGGAGTTGGACAGGGAGGGACTATGGCTACACCTTC
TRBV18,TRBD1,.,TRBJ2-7,CASSPSGQGVEQYF,TGTGCCAGCTCCCCCTCGGGACAGGGGGTCGAGCAGTACTTC
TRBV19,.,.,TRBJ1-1,CASSSGGVGEAFF,TGTGCCAGTAGTAGCGGGGGCGTCGGTGAAGCTTTCTTT
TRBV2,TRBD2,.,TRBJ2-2,CARGLAGAGELFF,TGTGCCCGCGGACTAGCGGGAGCCGGGGAGCTGTTTTTT
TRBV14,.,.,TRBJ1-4,CASSQAPDSLPPFLNEKLFF,TGTGCCAGCAGCCAAGCCCCGGACAGCCTTCCCCCTTTTCTGAATGAAAAACTGTTTTTT
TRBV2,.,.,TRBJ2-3,CASSEAIAEGPSSTDTQYF,TGTGCCAGCAGTGAAGCTATAGCGGAGGGCCCATCTAGCACAGATACGCAGTATTTT